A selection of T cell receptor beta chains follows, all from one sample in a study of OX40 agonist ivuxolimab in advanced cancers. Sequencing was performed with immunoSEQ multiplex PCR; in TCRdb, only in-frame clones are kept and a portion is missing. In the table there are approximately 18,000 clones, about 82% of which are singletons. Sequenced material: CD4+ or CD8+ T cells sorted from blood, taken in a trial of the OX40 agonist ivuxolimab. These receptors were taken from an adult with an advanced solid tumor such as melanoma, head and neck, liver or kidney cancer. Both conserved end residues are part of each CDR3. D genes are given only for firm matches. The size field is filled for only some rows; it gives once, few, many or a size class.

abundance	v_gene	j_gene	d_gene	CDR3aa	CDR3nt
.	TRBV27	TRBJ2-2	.	CASTPGGSGELFF	TGTGCCAGTACTCCGGGGGGCAGCGGGGAGCTGTTTTTT
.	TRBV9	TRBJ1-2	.	CASSVPRYGYTF	TGTGCCAGCAGCGTCCCGAGGTATGGCTACACCTTC
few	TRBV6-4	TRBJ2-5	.	CASSVKGGEETQYF	TGTGCCAGCAGTGTAAAAGGTGGTGAGGAGACCCAGTACTTC
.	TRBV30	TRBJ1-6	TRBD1	CAWSVRDRDSYNSPLHF	TGTGCCTGGAGTGTCCGGGACAGGGATTCCTATAATTCACCCCTCCACTTT
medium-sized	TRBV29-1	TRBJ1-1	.	CSVHQGPPEAFF	TGCAGCGTCCATCAGGGGCCCCCGGAGGCTTTCTTT
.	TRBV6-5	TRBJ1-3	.	CASSYGSGNTIYF	TGTGCCAGCAGTTACGGCTCTGGAAACACCATATATTTT
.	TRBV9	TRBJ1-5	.	CASSAGVGGQPQHF	TGTGCCAGCAGCGCCGGTGTGGGGGGTCAGCCCCAGCATTTT
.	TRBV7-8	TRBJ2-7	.	CASSLWVTGGSYEQYF	TGTGCCAGCAGCCTGTGGGTAACCGGAGGGTCCTACGAGCAGTACTTC
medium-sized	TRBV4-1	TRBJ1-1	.	CASSQEGYTEAFF	TGCGCCAGCAGCCAAGAGGGCTACACTGAAGCTTTCTTT
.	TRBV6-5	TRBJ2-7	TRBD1	CASSYGTGGSYEQYF	TGTGCCAGCAGCTATGGGACAGGGGGCTCCTACGAGCAGTACTTC